Listed below are T cell receptor beta chains from one sample, sequenced in a study of blood T cell repertoires in COVID-19. TCRdb's table, derived via immunoSEQ multiplex PCR, lists solely in-frame clones and lacks some. The sample has some 48,000 clones, about four fifths seen once. The sequenced material came from peripheral blood. Source of these receptors: a human donor in a cohort sampled during active COVID-19. Both conserved end residues are part of each CDR3. Fields, in order: V gene, clone size, D gene, J gene, CDR3 protein, CDR3 DNA. A D gene is named only where the DNA matches it firmly. Clone size is given for some rows only: seen once, a few or many times, or a class if the clone is expanded.

TRBV30	.	TRBD1	TRBJ2-7	CAWSTGEKYEQYF	TGTGCCTGGAGTACAGGGGAGAAATACGAGCAGTACTTC
TRBV10-3	.	.	TRBJ2-4	CATPFGLGREQNIQYF	TGTGCCACCCCCTTCGGGTTGGGACGGGAGCAAAACATTCAGTACTTC
TRBV2	.	.	TRBJ1-1	CASSERGLINTEAFF	TGTGCCAGCAGTGAAAGGGGACTAATAAACACTGAAGCTTTCTTT
TRBV9	.	TRBD2	TRBJ2-2	CASSAYGGAISATGELFF	TGTGCCAGCAGCGCATACGGGGGGGCCATTTCCGCAACAGGGGAGCTGTTTTTT
TRBV9	.	.	TRBJ2-3	CASSVARSTDTQYF	TGTGCCAGCAGCGTAGCTCGGAGCACAGATACGCAGTATTTT
TRBV5-1	.	TRBD2	TRBJ2-1	CASSRTPTSGLDNEQFF	TGCGCCAGCAGCCGCACCCCGACTAGCGGCCTAGACAATGAGCAGTTCTTC
TRBV7-9	.	TRBD2	TRBJ2-1	CASRSNEAGNEQFF	TGTGCCAGCAGATCCAACGAAGCGGGGAATGAGCAGTTCTTC
TRBV5-4	.	TRBD2	TRBJ2-5	CASSYSGEETQYF	TGTGCCAGCAGCTATAGCGGGGAAGAGACCCAGTACTTC
TRBV7-2	.	.	TRBJ2-1	CASGLGVFPWREEQFF	TGTGCCAGCGGCTTAGGGGTATTCCCCTGGAGGGAAGAGCAGTTCTTC
TRBV6-6	.	.	TRBJ1-2	CASSYGGQSYGYTF	TGTGCCAGCAGTTACGGAGGGCAGAGCTATGGCTACACCTTC
TRBV25-1	.	TRBD2	TRBJ2-2	CASSGGAGGTGELFF	TGTGCCAGCAGCGGGGGGGCGGGCGGAACCGGGGAGCTGTTTTTT
TRBV12-5	.	.	TRBJ1-3	CASGLGASSGNTIYF	TGTGCTAGTGGTTTAGGAGCGAGCTCTGGAAACACCATATATTTT
TRBV13	.	.	TRBJ2-1	CASSFGLVYNEQFF	TGTGCCAGCAGCTTCGGTCTTGTCTACAATGAGCAGTTCTTC
TRBV5-4	once	TRBD1	TRBJ1-2	CASRAGQGYGYTF	TGTGCCAGCAGGGCGGGACAGGGCTATGGCTACACCTTC
TRBV5-4	.	TRBD2	TRBJ2-5	CASSPSSRLQRGLYF	TGTGCCAGCAGCCCCAGTTCTCGTCTCCAGCGGGGGTTGTACTTC
TRBV2	.	.	TRBJ2-5	CASSAGEFAQYF	TGTGCCAGCAGTGCCGGGGAGTTTGCCCAGTACTTC
TRBV27	.	.	TRBJ1-5	CASSLTPTGVPQHF	TGTGCCAGCAGTTTAACCCCCACAGGAGTGCCCCAGCATTTT
TRBV5-1	once	TRBD2	TRBJ2-2	CASSLDGTSGRELFF	TGCGCCAGCAGCTTGGACGGGACTAGTGGTCGGGAGCTGTTTTTT
TRBV28	.	.	TRBJ2-7	CASNQIGGGQRGYEQYF	TGTGCCAGCAACCAGATCGGCGGGGGCCAGAGAGGGTACGAGCAGTACTTC
TRBV5-1	.	.	TRBJ2-1	CASMVQAGNEQFF	TGCGCCAGTATGGTCCAAGCCGGCAATGAGCAGTTCTTC
TRBV2	.	.	TRBJ1-3	CASSGGGNTIYF	TGTGCCAGCAGTGGCGGGGGAAACACCATATATTTT
TRBV30	.	.	TRBJ2-5	CAWTVGDQETQYF	TGTGCCTGGACTGTGGGAGATCAAGAGACCCAGTACTTC
TRBV4-1	.	TRBD2	TRBJ2-5	CASSQDHRGSGSHKETQYF	TGCGCCAGCAGCCAAGACCATCGGGGGAGCGGGAGTCATAAGGAGACCCAGTACTTC
TRBV28	.	.	TRBJ1-2	CASSSPLGSGGDGYTF	TGTGCCAGCAGTTCCCCCCTTGGCAGCGGAGGTGATGGCTACACCTTC
TRBV7-9	.	.	TRBJ2-4	CASSSKHGGDIQYF	TGTGCCAGCAGTTCCAAACACGGAGGAGACATTCAGTACTTC
TRBV3-1/TRBV3-2	.	.	TRBJ1-6	CASSHSVYSPLHF	TGTGCCAGCAGCCATTCAGTTTATTCACCCCTCCACTTT
TRBV15	.	.	TRBJ1-5	CATPLDRYRSISNQPQHF	TGTGCCACCCCCTTAGACAGGTATCGATCAATTAGCAATCAGCCCCAGCATTTT
TRBV19	many	.	TRBJ2-7	CASSPGEPYEQYF	TGTGCCAGTAGTCCAGGGGAACCCTACGAGCAGTACTTC
TRBV7-7	.	TRBD1	TRBJ2-5	CASSSYSTGGKETQYF	TGTGCTAGCAGCTCCTATTCGACAGGGGGCAAGGAGACCCAGTACTTC
TRBV20-1	.	.	TRBJ1-3	CSASRELAGNTIYF	TGCAGTGCTAGTCGGGAATTAGCTGGAAACACCATATATTTT
TRBV7-9	.	.	TRBJ2-7	CASSTGLKEQYF	TGTGCCAGCAGCACCGGACTAAAAGAGCAGTACTTC
TRBV18	.	TRBD1	TRBJ2-3	CASSPPSLEDRGVRDTQYF	TGTGCCAGCTCACCACCGTCCCTGGAGGACAGGGGGGTCAGAGATACGCAGTATTTT
TRBV5-4	.	.	TRBJ1-6	CASNNRDPRSPLHF	TGTGCCAGCAACAACAGGGATCCTAGGTCACCCCTCCACTTT
TRBV2	.	TRBD2	TRBJ2-3	CASSDLAGGTDTQYF	TGTGCCAGCAGTGATCTAGCGGGGGGCACAGATACGCAGTATTTT
TRBV7-8	.	.	TRBJ2-3	CASSFPTIFLRGTDTQYF	TGTGCCAGCAGCTTCCCAACTATTTTTCTGAGAGGCACAGATACGCAGTATTTT
TRBV11-3	.	.	TRBJ2-1	CASSLRRGTNEQFF	TGTGCCAGCAGCTTACGCAGGGGCACCAATGAGCAGTTCTTC
TRBV9	once	.	TRBJ2-5	CASSVAHSGDEWETQYF	TGTGCCAGCAGCGTAGCTCACTCGGGGGATGAGTGGGAGACCCAGTACTTC
TRBV12-3/TRBV12-4	.	.	TRBJ1-2	CASSRTGFGGVTF	TGTGCCAGCAGCCGTACAGGGTTTGGGGGGGTCACCTTC
TRBV9	.	.	TRBJ1-6	CASSVAQANSPLHF	TGTGCCAGCAGCGTAGCACAGGCAAATTCACCCCTCCACTTT
TRBV5-1	few	.	TRBJ1-5	CASSLGGGSNQPQHF	TGCGCCAGCAGCTTGGGCGGGGGTAGCAATCAGCCCCAGCATTTT
TRBV15	.	.	TRBJ1-4	CATSRGYDRTNEKLFF	TGTGCCACCAGCAGAGGGTACGACAGAACTAATGAAAAACTGTTTTTT
TRBV7-2	.	.	TRBJ2-4	CASSLTGGGLQGDIQYF	TGTGCCAGCAGCTTAACGGGCGGGGGGCTCCAGGGGGACATTCAGTACTTC
TRBV5-4	.	TRBD1	TRBJ2-1	CASSSGTGGYNEQFF	TGTGCCAGCAGCTCTGGGACAGGGGGCTATAATGAGCAGTTCTTC
TRBV19	.	TRBD2	TRBJ2-3	CASSITSVTDTQYF	TGTGCCAGTAGTATTACTAGCGTCACAGATACGCAGTATTTT
TRBV10-3	.	.	TRBJ2-7	CAISDRTGLSGFSYEQYF	TGTGCCATCAGTGATAGGACAGGGCTTAGCGGGTTCTCCTACGAGCAGTACTTC
TRBV5-4	.	TRBD2	TRBJ2-7	CASSFPGGTYEQYF	TGTGCCAGCAGCTTCCCCGGGGGGACCTACGAGCAGTACTTC
TRBV19	few	TRBD1	TRBJ2-7	CASSWTGAHHEQYF	TGTGCCAGTAGTTGGACAGGGGCTCATCACGAGCAGTACTTC